This TCR beta chain originates from a study of T cell responses to AZD1222 COVID-19 vaccine. Study results and caveats: Donors skewed white British and female; clonal diversity was possibly underestimated.

Libraries were prepared by immunoSEQ multiplex PCR; TCRdb keeps only in-frame clonotypes and omits some of them. The sample shows 89,000 or so clones, roughly 85% of them seen only once. With 0 bases removed from V and 7 bases from J, the gap between germline ends came to 16 bases. This CDR3 comprises 16 residues. CDR1 is SGHNT and CDR2 is YYREEE in the germline V gene (reference sequence). For this clone: Antigen unknown.

V is TRBV5-4 and J is TRBJ2-2, with D possibly being TRBD2 (6 bases). This TCR derives from an adult in good health. The sample consisted of peripheral blood, taken on day 0 of AZD1222 vaccination. The CDR3 here is CASSLAPGGAGGELFF. The CDR3 DNA is TGTGCCAGCAGCTTGGCACCCGGGGGAGCGGGCGGGGAGCTGTTTTTT.